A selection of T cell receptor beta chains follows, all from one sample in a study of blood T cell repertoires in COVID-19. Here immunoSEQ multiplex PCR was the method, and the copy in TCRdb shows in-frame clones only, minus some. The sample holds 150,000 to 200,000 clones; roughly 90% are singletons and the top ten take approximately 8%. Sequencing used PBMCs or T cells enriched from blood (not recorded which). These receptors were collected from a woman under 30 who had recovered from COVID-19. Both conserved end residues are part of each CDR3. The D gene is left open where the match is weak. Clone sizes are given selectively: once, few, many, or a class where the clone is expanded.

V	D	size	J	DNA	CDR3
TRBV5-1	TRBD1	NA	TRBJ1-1	TGCGCCAGCAGCTCGGGGACAGGGGCCACTGAAGCTTTCTTT	CASSSGTGATEAFF
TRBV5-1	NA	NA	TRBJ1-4	TGCGCCAGCAGCGTGGACAGACCAAATGAAAAACTGTTTTTT	CASSVDRPNEKLFF
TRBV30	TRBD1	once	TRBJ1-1	TGTGCCAGGGACAGGCATAGGGACACTGAAGCTTTCTTT	CARDRHRDTEAFF
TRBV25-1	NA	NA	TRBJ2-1	TGTGCCAGCAGTCCTAACCTCAGACAGGCCTACAATGAGCAGTTCTTC	CASSPNLRQAYNEQFF
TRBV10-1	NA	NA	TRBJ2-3	TGCGCCAGCAGTGAGGGACAGCGTGTTCTGGATACGCAGTATTTT	CASSEGQRVLDTQYF
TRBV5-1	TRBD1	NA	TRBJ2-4	TGCGCCAGCAGACCGGGACAGGACAAAAACATTCAGTACTTC	CASRPGQDKNIQYF
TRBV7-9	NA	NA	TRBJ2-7	TGTGCCAGCACCCCGTGGGGGGTTCACGAGCAGTACTTC	CASTPWGVHEQYF
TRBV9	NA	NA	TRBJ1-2	TGTGCCAGCAGCCCAACAGGGAGTAACTATGGCTACACCTTC	CASSPTGSNYGYTF
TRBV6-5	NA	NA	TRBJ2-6	TGTGCCAGCAGTATCCCTTTATCTGGGGCCAACGTCCTGACTTTC	CASSIPLSGANVLTF
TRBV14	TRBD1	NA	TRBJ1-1	TGTGCCAGCAGCCAAGGCAGGGGGCTCGCTTTCTTT	CASSQGRGLAFF
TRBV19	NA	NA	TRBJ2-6	TGTGCCAGCCGGCCGGGGGCTGGGGCCAACGTCCTGACTTTC	CASRPGAGANVLTF
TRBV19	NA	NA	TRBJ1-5	TGTGCCAGTAGCCAGGACAGCTATAGCAATCAGCCCCAGCATTTT	CASSQDSYSNQPQHF
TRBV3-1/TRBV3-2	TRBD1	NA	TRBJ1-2	TGTGCCAGCAGCCAGGGGGGTGGACAGGGGGCCTATGGCTACACCTTC	CASSQGGGQGAYGYTF
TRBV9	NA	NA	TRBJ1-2	TGTGCCAGCAGCGGTTTCGGGGGTCAGGGCTATGGCTACACCTTC	CASSGFGGQGYGYTF
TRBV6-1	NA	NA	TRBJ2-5	TGTGCCAGCAGTGACAGGGCCGAGACCCAGTACTTC	CASSDRAETQYF
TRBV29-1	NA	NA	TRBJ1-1	TGCAGCGTTTCGTCCAGGGGTGACACTGAAGCTTTCTTT	CSVSSRGDTEAFF
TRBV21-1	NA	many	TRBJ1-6	TGTGCCAGCAGCAAAGCAGGGGATAATTCACCCCTCCACTTT	CASSKAGDNSPLHF
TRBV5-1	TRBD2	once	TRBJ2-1	TGCGCCAGCAGCCCCCCGTCGGGGGGGGGCTACAATGAGCAGTTCTTC	CASSPPSGGGYNEQFF
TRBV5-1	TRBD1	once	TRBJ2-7	TGCGCCAGCAGCCCTCTCTTCCTGGGACAGAAAAACTACGAGCAGTACTTC	CASSPLFLGQKNYEQYF
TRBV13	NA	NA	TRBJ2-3	TGTGCCAGCAGCCCACCACCGGGACAAAACACAGATACGCAGTATTTT	CASSPPPGQNTDTQYF
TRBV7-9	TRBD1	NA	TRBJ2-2	TGTGCCAGCAGCTCCCGGGACAGGGGGCTGGGGGAGCTGTTTTTT	CASSSRDRGLGELFF
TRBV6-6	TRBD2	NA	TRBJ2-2	TGTGCCAGCAGTCCGGGGGGGTTCCCCGGGGAGCTGTTTTTT	CASSPGGFPGELFF